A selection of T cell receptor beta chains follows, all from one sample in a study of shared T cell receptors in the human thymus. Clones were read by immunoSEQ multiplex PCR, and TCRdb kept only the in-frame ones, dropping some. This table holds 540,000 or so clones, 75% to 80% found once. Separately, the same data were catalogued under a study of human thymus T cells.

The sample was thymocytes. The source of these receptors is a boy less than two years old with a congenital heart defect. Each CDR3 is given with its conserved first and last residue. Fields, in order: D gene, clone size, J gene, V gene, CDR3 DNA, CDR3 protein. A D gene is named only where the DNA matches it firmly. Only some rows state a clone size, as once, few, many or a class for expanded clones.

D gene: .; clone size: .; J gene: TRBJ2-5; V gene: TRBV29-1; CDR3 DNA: TGCAGCGTTGAAGAACGTGTGACTCCCCAAGAGACCCAGTACTTC; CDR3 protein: CSVEERVTPQETQYF
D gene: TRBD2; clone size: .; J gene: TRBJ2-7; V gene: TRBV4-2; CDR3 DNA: TGTGCCAGCAGCCAAGACTCGAGCGGGAGGGTCAATTACACTAACGAGCAGTACTTC; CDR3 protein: CASSQDSSGRVNYTNEQYF
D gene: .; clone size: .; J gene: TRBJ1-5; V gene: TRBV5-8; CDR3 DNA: TGTGCCAGCAGCCCCAAACAACAGGTTTACAATCAGCCCCAGCATTTT; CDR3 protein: CASSPKQQVYNQPQHF
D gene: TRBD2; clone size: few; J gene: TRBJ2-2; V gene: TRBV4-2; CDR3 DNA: TGTGCCAGCAGCCAAAGGCGGGAGGGCCCGGGACGGGAGCTGTTTTTT; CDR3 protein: CASSQRREGPGRELFF
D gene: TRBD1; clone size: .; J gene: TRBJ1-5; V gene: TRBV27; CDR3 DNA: TGTGCCAGCGGACCAACAGGGGGCCTTGGCAATCAGCCCCAGCATTTT; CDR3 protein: CASGPTGGLGNQPQHF
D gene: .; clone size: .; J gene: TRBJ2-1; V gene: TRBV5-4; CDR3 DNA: TGTGCCAGCAGCTTGGAAGACAGGGTGACATGGGGGGAGTCCAACAATGAGCAGTTCTTC; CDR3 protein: CASSLEDRVTWGESNNEQFF
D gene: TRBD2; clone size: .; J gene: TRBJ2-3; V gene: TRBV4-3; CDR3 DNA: TGCGCCAGCAGCCAAGATCCAAGACTAGCGGGAGGAGGGGACGCAGATACGCAGTATTTT; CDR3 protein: CASSQDPRLAGGGDADTQYF
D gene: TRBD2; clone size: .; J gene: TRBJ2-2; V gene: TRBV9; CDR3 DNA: TGTGCCAGCAGCGGCAGGCCCTTGGGACTAGCGGACTTGCGGCAACGGCGGACCGGGGAGCTGTTTTTT; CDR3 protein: CASSGRPLGLADLRQRRTGELFF
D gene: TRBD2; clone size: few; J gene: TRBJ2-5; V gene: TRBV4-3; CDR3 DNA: TGCGCCAGCAGCCAAGGACGGGAGGGCGGGGAGACCCAGTACTTC; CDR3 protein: CASSQGREGGETQYF
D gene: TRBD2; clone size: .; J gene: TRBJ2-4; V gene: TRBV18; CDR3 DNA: TGTGCCAGCTCACTACTAGCGGGACAAGCCAAAAACATTCAGTACTTC; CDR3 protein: CASSLLAGQAKNIQYF